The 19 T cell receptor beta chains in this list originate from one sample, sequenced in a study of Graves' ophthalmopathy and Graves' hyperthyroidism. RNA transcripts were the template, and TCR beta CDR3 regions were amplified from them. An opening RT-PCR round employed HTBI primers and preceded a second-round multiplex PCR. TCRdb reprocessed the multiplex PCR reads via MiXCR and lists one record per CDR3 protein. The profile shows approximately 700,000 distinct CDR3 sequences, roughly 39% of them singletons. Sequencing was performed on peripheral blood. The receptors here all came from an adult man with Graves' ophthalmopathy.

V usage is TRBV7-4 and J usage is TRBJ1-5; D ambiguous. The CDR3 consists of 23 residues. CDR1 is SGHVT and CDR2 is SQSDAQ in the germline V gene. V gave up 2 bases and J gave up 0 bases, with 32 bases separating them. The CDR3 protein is CASSLHPAGFLGSAPNSNQPQHF. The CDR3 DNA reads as TGTGCCAGCAGCTTACACCCCGCCGGGTTTCTGGGGTCGGCTCCAAATAGCAATCAGCCCCAGCATTTT.

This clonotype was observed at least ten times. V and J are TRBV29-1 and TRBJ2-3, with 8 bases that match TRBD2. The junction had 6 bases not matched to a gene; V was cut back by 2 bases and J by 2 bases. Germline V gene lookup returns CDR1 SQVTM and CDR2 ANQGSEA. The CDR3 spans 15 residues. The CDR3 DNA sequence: TGCAGCGTTGAAACTAGCGGCACGCTCACAGATACGCAGTATTTT. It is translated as CSVETSGTLTDTQYF.

The CDR3 region is CASSDSGTENEKLFF. The CDR3 coding sequence is TGTGCCAGCAGCGACTCCGGGACGGAGAATGAAAAACTGTTTTTT. This chain uses TRBV25-1 with TRBJ1-4; D possibly corresponds to TRBD1 (5 bases). The V and J ends lost 6 bases and 5 bases respectively, with 16 bases between them. This CDR3 region has 15 residues. Looked up from germline, CDR1 is MGHDK and CDR2 is SYGVNS.

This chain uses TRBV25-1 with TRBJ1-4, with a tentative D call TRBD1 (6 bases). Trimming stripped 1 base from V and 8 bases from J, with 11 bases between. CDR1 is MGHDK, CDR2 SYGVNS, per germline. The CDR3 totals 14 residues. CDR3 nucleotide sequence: TGTGCCAGCAGTGAATTGGGACATCCGGAAAAACTGTTTTTT. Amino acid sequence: CASSELGHPEKLFF.

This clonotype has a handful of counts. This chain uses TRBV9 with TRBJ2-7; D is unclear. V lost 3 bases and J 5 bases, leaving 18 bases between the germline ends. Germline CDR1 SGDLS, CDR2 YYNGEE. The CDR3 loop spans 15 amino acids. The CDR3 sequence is CASSASRAPGNEQYF. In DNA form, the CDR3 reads TGTGCCAGCAGCGCCAGCCGGGCCCCAGGAAACGAGCAGTACTTC. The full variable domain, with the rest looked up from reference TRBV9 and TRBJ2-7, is DSGVTQTPKHLITATGQRVTLRCSPRSGDLSVYWYQQSLDQGLQFLIQYYNGEERAKGNILERFSAQQFPDLHSELNLSSLELGDSALYFCASSASRAPGNEQYFGPGTRLTVT.

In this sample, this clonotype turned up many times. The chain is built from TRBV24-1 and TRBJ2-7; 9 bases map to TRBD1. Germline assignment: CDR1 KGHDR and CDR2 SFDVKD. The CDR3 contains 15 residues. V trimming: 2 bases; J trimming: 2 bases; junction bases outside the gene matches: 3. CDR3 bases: TGTGCCACCAGTGATTCGGGGACAGGGCCCTACGAGCAGTACTTC. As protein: CATSDSGTGPYEQYF.

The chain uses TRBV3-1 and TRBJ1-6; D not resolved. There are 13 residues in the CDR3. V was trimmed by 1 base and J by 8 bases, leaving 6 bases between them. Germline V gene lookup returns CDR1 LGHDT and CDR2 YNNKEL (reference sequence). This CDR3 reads CASSQGEYSPLHF. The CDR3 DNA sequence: TGTGCCAGCAGCCAAGGGGAGTATTCACCCCTCCACTTT.

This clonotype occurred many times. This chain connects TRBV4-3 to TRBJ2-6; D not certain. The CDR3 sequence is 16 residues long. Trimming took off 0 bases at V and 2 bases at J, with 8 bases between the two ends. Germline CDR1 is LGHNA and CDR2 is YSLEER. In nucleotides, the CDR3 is TGCGCCAGCAGCCAAGAAAATACCCCTGGGGCCAACGTCCTGACTTTC. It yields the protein CASSQENTPGANVLTF.

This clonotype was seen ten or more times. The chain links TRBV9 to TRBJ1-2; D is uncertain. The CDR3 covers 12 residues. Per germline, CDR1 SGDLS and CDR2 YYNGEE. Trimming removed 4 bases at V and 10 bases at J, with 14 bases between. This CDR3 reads CASSRQANIYTF. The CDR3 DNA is TGTGCCAGCAGCCGGCAGGCAAACATCTACACCTTC. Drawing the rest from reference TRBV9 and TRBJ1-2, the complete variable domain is DSGVTQTPKHLITATGQRVTLRCSPRSGDLSVYWYQQSLDQGLQFLIQYYNGEERAKGNILERFSAQQFPDLHSELNLSSLELGDSALYFCASSRQANIYTFGSGTRLTVV.

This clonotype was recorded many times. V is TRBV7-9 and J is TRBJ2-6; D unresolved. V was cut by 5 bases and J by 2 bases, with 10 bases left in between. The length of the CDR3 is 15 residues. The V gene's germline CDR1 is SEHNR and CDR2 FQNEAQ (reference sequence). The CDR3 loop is CASSRVLTGANVLTF. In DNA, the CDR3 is TGTGCCAGCAGCCGGGTCTTAACTGGGGCCAACGTCCTGACTTTC.

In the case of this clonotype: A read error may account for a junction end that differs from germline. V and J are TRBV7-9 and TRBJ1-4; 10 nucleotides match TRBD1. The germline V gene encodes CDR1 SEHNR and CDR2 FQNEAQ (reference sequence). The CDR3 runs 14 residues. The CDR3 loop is CANSSDRGNEKLFF. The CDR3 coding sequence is TGTGCCAACAGCTCGGACAGGGGGAATGAAAAACTGTTTTTT.

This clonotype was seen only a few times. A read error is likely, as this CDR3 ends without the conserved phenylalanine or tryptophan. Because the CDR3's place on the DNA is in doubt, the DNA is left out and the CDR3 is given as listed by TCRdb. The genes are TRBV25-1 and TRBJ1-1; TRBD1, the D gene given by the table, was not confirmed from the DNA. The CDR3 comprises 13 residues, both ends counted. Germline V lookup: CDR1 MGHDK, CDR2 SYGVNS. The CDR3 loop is CASSERGTGKMVA.

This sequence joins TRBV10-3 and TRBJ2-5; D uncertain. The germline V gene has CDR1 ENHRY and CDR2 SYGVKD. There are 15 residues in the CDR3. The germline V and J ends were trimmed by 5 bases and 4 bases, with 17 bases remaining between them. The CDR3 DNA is TGTGCCATCAGTCCCTCCAATGAACGCGGAGAGACCCAGTACTTC. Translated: CAISPSNERGETQYF.

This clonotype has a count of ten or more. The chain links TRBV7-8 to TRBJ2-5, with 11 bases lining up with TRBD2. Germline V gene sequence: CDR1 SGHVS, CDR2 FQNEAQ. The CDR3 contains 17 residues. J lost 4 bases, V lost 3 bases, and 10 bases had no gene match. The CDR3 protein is CASSLMTSGKKRETQYF. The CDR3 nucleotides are TGTGCCAGCAGCTTGATGACTAGCGGGAAGAAACGAGAGACCCAGTACTTC. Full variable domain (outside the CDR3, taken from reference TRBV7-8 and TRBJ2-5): GAGVSQSPRYKVAKRGQDVALRCDPISGHVSLFWYQQALGQGPEFLTYFQNEAQLDKSGLPSDRFFAERPEGSVSTLKIQRTQQEDSAVYLCASSLMTSGKKRETQYFGPGTRLLVL.

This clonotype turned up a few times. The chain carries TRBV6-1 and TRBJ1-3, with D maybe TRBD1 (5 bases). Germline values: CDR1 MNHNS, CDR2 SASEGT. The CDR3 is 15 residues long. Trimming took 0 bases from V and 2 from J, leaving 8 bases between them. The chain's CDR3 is CASSEAARAGNTIYF. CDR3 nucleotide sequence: TGTGCCAGCAGTGAAGCGGCCAGGGCTGGAAACACCATATATTTT.

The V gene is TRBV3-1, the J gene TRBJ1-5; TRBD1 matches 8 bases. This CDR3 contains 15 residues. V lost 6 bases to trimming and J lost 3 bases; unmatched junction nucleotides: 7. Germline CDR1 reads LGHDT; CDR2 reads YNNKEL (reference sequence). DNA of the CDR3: TGTGCCAGCAGGAACGGACAGGGTAACAATCAGCCCCAGCATTTT. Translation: CASRNGQGNNQPQHF. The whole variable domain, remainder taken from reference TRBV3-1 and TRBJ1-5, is DTAVSQTPKYLVTQMGNDKSIKCEQNLGHDTMYWYKQDSKKFLKIMFSYNNKELIINETVPNRFSPKSPDKAHLNLHINSLELGDSAVYFCASRNGQGNNQPQHFGDGTRLSIL.

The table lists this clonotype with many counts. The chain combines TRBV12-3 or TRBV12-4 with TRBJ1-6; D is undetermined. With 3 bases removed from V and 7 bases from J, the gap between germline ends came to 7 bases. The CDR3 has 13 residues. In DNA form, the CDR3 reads TGTGCCAGCAGTTTTATCGGGAATTCACCCCTCCACTTT. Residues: CASSFIGNSPLHF.

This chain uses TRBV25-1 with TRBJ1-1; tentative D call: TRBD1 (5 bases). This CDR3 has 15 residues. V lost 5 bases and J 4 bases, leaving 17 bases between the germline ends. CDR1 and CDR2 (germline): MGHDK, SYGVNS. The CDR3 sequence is CASSSLQVRITEAFF. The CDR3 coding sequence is TGTGCCAGCAGTTCCCTACAGGTCCGAATCACTGAAGCTTTCTTT.

The CDR3 region has the DNA TGTGCCACCAGCAGACTCAGATGGGACATTCAGTACTTC. This sequence encodes CATSRLRWDIQYF. The gene calls are TRBV15 and TRBJ2-4; D unclear. V shed 2 bases and J shed 8 bases, with 10 bases lying between them. The CDR3 has 13 residues. The germline V gene has CDR1 LNHNV and CDR2 YYDKDF (reference sequence).